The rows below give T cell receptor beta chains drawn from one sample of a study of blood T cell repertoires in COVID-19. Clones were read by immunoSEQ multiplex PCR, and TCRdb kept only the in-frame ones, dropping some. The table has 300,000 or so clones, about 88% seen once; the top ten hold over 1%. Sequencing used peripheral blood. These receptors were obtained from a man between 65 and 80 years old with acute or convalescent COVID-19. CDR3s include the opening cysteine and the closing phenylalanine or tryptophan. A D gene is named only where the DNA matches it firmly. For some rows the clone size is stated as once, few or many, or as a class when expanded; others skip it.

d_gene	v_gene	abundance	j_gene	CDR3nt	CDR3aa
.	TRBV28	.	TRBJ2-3	TGTGCCAGCAGTTCCCTAGGGGGGGTCACAGATACGCAGTATTTT	CASSSLGGVTDTQYF
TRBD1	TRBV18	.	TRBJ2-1	TGTGCCAGCTCACTTGACAGGGGGTCGATCAATGAGCAGTTCTTC	CASSLDRGSINEQFF
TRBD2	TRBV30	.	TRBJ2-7	TGTGCCTGGAGCCCGGGGGGGGTGGACGAGCAGTACTTC	CAWSPGGVDEQYF
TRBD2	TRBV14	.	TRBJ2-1	TGTGCCAGCAGCCAAGATTTATCCAGCGGGAGAGGCGATGAGCAGTTCTTC	CASSQDLSSGRGDEQFF
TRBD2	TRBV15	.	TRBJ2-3	TGTGCCACCAGCAGATCGACTCGCGGGACTACCCGGGGAGATACGCAGTATTTT	CATSRSTRGTTRGDTQYF
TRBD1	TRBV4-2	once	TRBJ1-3	TGTGCCAGCAGCCAAGAAACGACAGGGGGTTCTGGAAACACCATATATTTT	CASSQETTGGSGNTIYF
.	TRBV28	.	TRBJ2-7	TGTGCCAGCAGTTTATCCGGCTACGAGCAGTACTTC	CASSLSGYEQYF
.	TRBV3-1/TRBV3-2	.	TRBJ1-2	TGTGCCAGCAGCCCATTAGGGGAAAACTATGGCTACACCTTC	CASSPLGENYGYTF
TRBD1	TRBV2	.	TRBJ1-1	TGTGCCAGTCGGGACAGATACTACACTGAAGCTTTCTTT	CASRDRYYTEAFF
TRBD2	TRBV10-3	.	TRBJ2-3	TGTGCCATCAGTGAGGGACTAGCGGGAGTGGTAGATACGCAGTATTTT	CAISEGLAGVVDTQYF
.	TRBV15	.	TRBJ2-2	TGTGCCACCAGCAGAGATGCGGGGACGGGTAGACTCGGTGCCGGGGAGCTGTTTTTT	CATSRDAGTGRLGAGELFF
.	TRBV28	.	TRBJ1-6	TGTGCCAGCAGTTTAGTGAGGGAAGACTCACCCCTCCACTTT	CASSLVREDSPLHF
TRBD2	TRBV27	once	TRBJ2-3	TGTGCCAGCAGTAAAATACTAGCGGGAGGGCCTCAGCAGTATTTT	CASSKILAGGPQQYF
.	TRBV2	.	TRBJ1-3	TGTGCCAGCAGTGAGGGACGGGGGAACTCTGGAAACACCATATATTTT	CASSEGRGNSGNTIYF
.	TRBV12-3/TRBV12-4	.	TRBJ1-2	TGTGCCAGCAGTTTTGGGGGCCCGTATGGCTACACCTTC	CASSFGGPYGYTF